Following are 32 T cell receptor beta chains from one sample sequenced in a study of identifying expanded T cells in peripheral blood. Only in-frame clones appear in the TCRdb table, and some are missing; sequencing was by immunoSEQ multiplex PCR. The data contain tens of thousands of clones, about four fifths of them singletons. The sequencing input was blood. The source of these receptors is a person aged 18 to 70 in good health.

This clone is a singleton in its sample. The junction departs from the called germline gene at one end, perhaps through a read error. The chain carries TRBV2 and TRBJ2-1; unclear D gene. This CDR3 has 13 amino acids. CDR1 is SNHLY and CDR2 is FYNNEI in the germline V gene. The CDR3 here is CVSSEELVNEQFF. CDR3 coding DNA: TGTGTCAGCAGTGAGGAGTTGGTCAATGAGCAGTTCTTC.

This clone was seen just once. The CDR3 is CASSDRESYNSPLHF. CDR3 DNA sequence: TGTGCCAGCAGTGACCGGGAATCCTATAATTCACCCCTCCACTTT. This rearrangement joins TRBV13 to TRBJ1-6; no firm D call. V lost 6 bases and J 1 base, leaving 10 bases between the germline ends. CDR1 is PRHDT and CDR2 is FYEKMQ in the germline V gene (reference sequence). The CDR3 spans 15 residues.

The rearrangement joins TRBV7-2 to TRBJ2-5; TRBD2 matches at 9 bases. The trim removed 5 bases at V and 5 bases at J, leaving 12 bases unmatched. CDR3 length: 16 amino acids. The germline CDR1 and CDR2 sequences are SGHTA and FQGNSA. CDR3 sequence (DNA): TGTGCCAGCAGCCCGACCCTGGCGGGAGGGGCGGAGACCCAGTACTTC. This translates into CASSPTLAGGAETQYF.

The rearrangement joins TRBV19 to TRBJ1-4; D uncertain. Deletions cut 3 bases from V and 0 bases from J, with 8 bases between. Germline lookup yields CDR1 LNHDA and CDR2 SQIVND (reference sequence). This CDR3 has 15 residues. CDR3 loop: CASSMASATNEKLFF. CDR3 coding DNA: TGTGCCAGTAGTATGGCGTCGGCAACTAATGAAAAACTGTTTTTT.

This clone appeared a single time. The chain employs TRBV5-1 and TRBJ2-1; D is unclear. Germline CDR1 SGHRS, CDR2 YFSETQ. The CDR3 is made up of 11 amino acids. The V and J ends lost 5 bases and 9 bases respectively, with 9 bases between them. The CDR3 nucleotides read TGCGCCAGCAGGAATAACGGTGAGCAGTTCTTC. It translates to CASRNNGEQFF.

V is TRBV5-6 and J is TRBJ2-6; D not certain. The ends were cut back, 0 bases at V and 1 base at J, with 8 bases in the middle. Germline CDR1 and CDR2: SGHDT and YYEEEE. This CDR3 has 16 residues. DNA of the CDR3: TGTGCCAGCAGCTTGGCCCCTGGATCTGGGGCCAACGTCCTGACTTTC. Amino acids: CASSLAPGSGANVLTF.

The rearrangement joins TRBV2 to TRBJ2-7; perhaps TRBD1 as D (5 bases). The ends were cut back, 2 bases at V and 4 bases at J, with 12 bases in the middle. Germline-derived CDR1 and CDR2 are SNHLY and FYNNEI. This CDR3 is 14 amino acids long. The CDR3 DNA reads TGTGCCAGCAGTGAATCTCCAGGGAAGTACGAGCAGTACTTC. Protein product: CASSESPGKYEQYF.

The chain's CDR3 is CASSEGSSTDTQYF. The CDR3 nucleotides read TGTGCCAGCAGTGAAGGCTCTAGCACAGATACGCAGTATTTT. The gene calls are TRBV6-1 and TRBJ2-3; no reliable D call. The CDR3 spans 14 residues. V lost 1 base and J lost 0, with 5 bases in between. The germline V gene has CDR1 MNHNS and CDR2 SASEGT.

The genes are TRBV15 and TRBJ1-5, with unresolved D. V shed 3 bases and J shed 11 bases, with 11 bases lying between them. Germline V gene data show CDR1 as LNHNV and CDR2 as YYDKDF (reference sequence). CDR3 length: 12 amino acids. Here the CDR3 DNA reads TGTGCCACCAGCAGTGTAGGAGGGACCCAGCATTTT. This sequence encodes CATSSVGGTQHF.

The rearrangement uses TRBV5-4 and TRBJ2-5; possibly TRBD1 for D (6 bases). Germline V gene sequence: CDR1 SGHNT, CDR2 YYREEE (reference sequence). The CDR3 has 14 residues. The V end lost 3 bases, the J end lost 1 base, and 10 bases lay between the germline ends. This CDR3 is CASSSLGAQETQYF. CDR3 nucleotides: TGTGCCAGCAGCTCCTTGGGGGCCCAAGAGACCCAGTACTTC.

The count of this clone is one. The rearrangement links TRBV7-9 to TRBJ1-2; D gene uncertain. CDR1 is SEHNR, CDR2 FQNEAQ, per germline (reference sequence). CDR3 length: 16 residues. Trimming took off 3 bases at V and 0 bases at J, with 14 bases between the two ends. The CDR3 sequence is CASSFTQSSANYGYTF. As DNA, the CDR3 is TGTGCCAGCAGCTTTACCCAGTCTTCAGCTAACTATGGCTACACCTTC.

V usage is TRBV30 and J usage is TRBJ1-1; D remains ambiguous. The V end was cut by 3 bases, the J end by 5 bases, with 10 bases between. CDR1 is GTSNPN and CDR2 is SVGIG in the germline V gene (reference sequence). The CDR3 covers 12 residues. CDR3 residues: CAWRGSGTEAFF. CDR3 nucleotides: TGTGCCTGGAGGGGTTCGGGGACTGAAGCTTTCTTT.

The chain is built from TRBV9 and TRBJ2-2; TRBD2 aligns across 7 bases. The V and J ends lost 2 bases and 1 base, in that order; junction bases with no gene match: 8. The CDR3 runs 17 residues. Per germline, CDR1 SGDLS and CDR2 YYNGEE. The CDR3 DNA sequence: TGTGCCAGCAGCGTTCCGGGGGGTAGAGGGAACACCGGGGAGCTGTTTTTT. It yields the protein CASSVPGGRGNTGELFF.

V is TRBV5-6 and J is TRBJ2-6, with D perhaps matching TRBD2 (6 bases). V was clipped by 2 bases and J by 4 bases, with 13 bases between them. The CDR3 is made up of 16 amino acids. The germline gives CDR1 SGHDT, CDR2 YYEEEE. The CDR3 sequence is CASSFAGGAGANVLTF. CDR3 bases: TGTGCCAGCAGCTTCGCTGGAGGGGCCGGGGCCAACGTCCTGACTTTC.

The gene calls are TRBV4-1 and TRBJ2-3; 10 bases match TRBD1. CDR1 is MGHRA, CDR2 YSYEKL, per germline. Trimming removed 5 bases from V and 4 bases from J; junction bases left unmatched: 15. This CDR3 is built from 18 residues. CDR3 protein: CASSIRTTGTGVADTQYF. In DNA, the CDR3 is TGCGCCAGCAGCATCCGGACCACCGGGACAGGGGTTGCAGATACGCAGTATTTT.

The chain carries TRBV20-1 and TRBJ1-1; D possibly corresponds to TRBD1 (6 bases). Per germline, CDR1 DFQATT and CDR2 SNEGSKA (reference sequence). The CDR3 consists of 11 residues. V was clipped by 3 bases and J by 7 bases, with 9 bases between them. This CDR3 reads CSARGAVEAFF. DNA for the CDR3: TGCAGTGCTAGGGGGGCGGTTGAAGCTTTCTTT.

The J gene is TRBJ2-1, the V gene TRBV7-9; TRBD2 might be the D (5 bases). Trimming pared 5 bases from V and 3 bases from J, leaving 11 bases between. Per germline, CDR1 SEHNR and CDR2 FQNEAQ (reference sequence). The CDR3 consists of 14 residues. This CDR3 reads CASSADLIYNEQFF. Here the CDR3 DNA reads TGTGCCAGCAGCGCGGACTTGATCTACAATGAGCAGTTCTTC. Together with reference TRBV7-9 and TRBJ2-1, the CDR3 gives the full variable domain: DTGVSQNPRHKITKRGQNVTFRCDPISEHNRLYWYRQTLGQGPEFLTYFQNEAQLEKSRLLSDRFSAERPKGSFSTLEIQRTEQGDSAMYLCASSADLIYNEQFFGPGTRLTVL.

This clone was picked up a small number of times. This likely reflects a read error, since a far larger clone is one base away. This chain links TRBV5-1 with TRBJ2-3; tentative D call: TRBD1 (6 bases). Deletions cut 4 bases from V and 0 bases from J, with 6 bases between. This CDR3 comprises 13 residues. CDR1 and CDR2 from the germline V gene are SGHRS and YFSETQ. The CDR3 DNA reads as TGCGCCAGCAGCCAGGGGAGCACAGATACGCAGTATTTT. Protein sequence: CASSQGSTDTQYF.

This chain links TRBV2 with TRBJ2-5, with 9 bases that match TRBD2. The CDR3 length is 13 residues. The V gene's germline CDR1 is SNHLY and CDR2 FYNNEI. V lost 6 bases, J lost 5 bases, and 4 bases stayed unmatched. In DNA form, the CDR3 reads TGTGCCAGCAGGGGACTAGCACGGGAGACCCAGTACTTC. This translates into CASRGLARETQYF.

Only a few counts were recorded for this clone. J is TRBJ1-5 and V is TRBV2; D gene unclear. Germline V gene lookup returns CDR1 SNHLY and CDR2 FYNNEI. Trimming removed 6 bases from V and 7 bases from J, with 10 bases in between. The CDR3 loop spans 12 amino acids. CDR3 bases: TGTGCCAGCAGCCATGTAGGGCAGCCCCAGCATTTT. It specifies CASSHVGQPQHF.

The chain has TRBV5-6 and TRBJ2-1; 8 nucleotides align to TRBD1. V shed 2 bases and J 7 bases; nucleotides not matched to a gene: 11. This CDR3 has 16 residues. Per the germline V gene, CDR1 is SGHDT and CDR2 is YYEEEE. The CDR3 DNA sequence: TGTGCCAGCAGCTTCATCGACAGGGGAGGACGTAATGAGCAGTTCTTC. Translated: CASSFIDRGGRNEQFF.

This clone was recorded once. The chain links TRBV18 to TRBJ2-5; 9 bases match TRBD2. Trimming removed 3 bases from V and 4 bases from J; junction bases left unmatched: 0. Germline CDR1 is KGHSH and CDR2 is LQKENI. The CDR3 extends over 13 amino acids. CDR3 region: CASSPGLAETQYF. The CDR3 DNA sequence: TGTGCCAGCTCACCGGGACTAGCAGAGACCCAGTACTTC.

V usage is TRBV4-3 and J usage is TRBJ1-2, with TRBD1 as a possible D gene (6 bases). Germline V gene sequence: CDR1 LGHNA, CDR2 YSLEER. CDR3 size: 14 residues. V shed 3 bases and J shed 0 bases, with 8 bases lying between them. The CDR3 DNA follows: TGCGCCAGCAGCCACAGGGGAGCTAACTATGGCTACACCTTC. Protein product: CASSHRGANYGYTF.

The V and J genes are TRBV6-4 and TRBJ1-2; 8 positions match TRBD1. CDR1 and CDR2 (germline): MRHNA, SNTAGT. The V gene end was trimmed by 8 bases and the J gene end by 7 bases; junction bases not matched to a gene: 9. The CDR3 has 13 residues. CDR3 nucleotide sequence: TGTGCCAGCGCAAAGCGACAGGGGTCTGGCTACACCTTC. Residues: CASAKRQGSGYTF.

The gene calls are TRBV5-1 and TRBJ2-5; perhaps D is TRBD1 or TRBD2 (5 bases each). CDR1 is SGHRS and CDR2 is YFSETQ in the germline V gene. The germline V and J ends were trimmed by 1 base and 1 base, with 14 bases remaining between them. The CDR3 spans 16 residues. The CDR3 here is CASSLLGVNLQETQYF. In DNA, the CDR3 is TGCGCCAGCAGCTTGTTGGGGGTAAACCTCCAAGAGACCCAGTACTTC.

The chain couples TRBV10-2 to TRBJ1-2, with D possibly matching TRBD1 (5 bases). V dropped 8 bases and J dropped 4 bases, with 17 bases sitting between them. Germline CDR1 is WSHSY and CDR2 is SAAADI. CDR3 size: 14 residues. CDR3 in amino acids: CASGSTAGSYGYTF. CDR3 in DNA: TGCGCCAGCGGTTCGACAGCGGGTTCCTATGGCTACACCTTC.

This clone came up once. The chain employs TRBV10-1 and TRBJ1-1, with 9 nucleotides matching TRBD1. Germline loops: CDR1 WNHNN, CDR2 SYGVQD (reference sequence). V gave up 7 bases and J gave up 1 base; unmatched junction bases: 10. The CDR3 runs 16 residues. The CDR3 DNA reads as TGCGCCAGCAAAGCCGGGACAGGGTCCCCGAACACTGAAGCTTTCTTT. This sequence encodes CASKAGTGSPNTEAFF.

J is TRBJ1-1 and V is TRBV5-4; D ambiguous. The V gene's germline CDR1 is SGHNT and CDR2 YYREEE (reference sequence). The CDR3 is 13 amino acids. V lost 3 bases and J 0 bases, leaving 6 bases between the germline ends. The DNA of the CDR3 is TGTGCCAGCAGCTCGGAGTTGAACACTGAAGCTTTCTTT. This codes for CASSSELNTEAFF.

The V call is TRBV7-2, the J call TRBJ2-5; TRBD2 agrees at 11 bases. CDR3 length: 15 residues. V lost 5 bases, J lost 4 bases, and 6 bases stayed unmatched. From germline, CDR1 is SGHTA and CDR2 FQGNSA. CDR3 in DNA: TGTGCCAGCAGCGATAACGGACTAGCGGGAGAGACCCAGTACTTC. Encoded protein: CASSDNGLAGETQYF.

The chain employs TRBV18 and TRBJ2-2; D is uncertain. V was shortened by 6 bases and J by 6 bases, with 17 bases between the two germline ends. The CDR3 length is 15 residues. Looked up from germline, CDR1 is KGHSH and CDR2 is LQKENI. In DNA form, the CDR3 reads TGTGCCAGCTCCCCCTCTCTGGCCGGCCCCGGGGAGCTGTTTTTT. The encoded protein is CASSPSLAGPGELFF.

V usage is TRBV4-2 and J usage is TRBJ2-7; the D call may be TRBD1 or TRBD2 (5 bases each). Germline CDR1 is LGHNA and CDR2 is YNFKEQ. The CDR3 is 15 residues long. Trimming took off 1 base at V and 4 bases at J, with 14 bases between the two ends. The CDR3 DNA follows: TGTGCCAGCAGCCAAGGTCCGGGACGGGTGTACGAGCAGTACTTC. Amino acid sequence: CASSQGPGRVYEQYF.

A remark on this clone: At one end the junction does not follow the germline gene, possibly because of a read error. This chain uses TRBV7-3 with TRBJ2-2, with D unresolved. Germline-derived CDR1 and CDR2 are SGHTA and FQGTGA. The CDR3 totals 14 residues. The CDR3 spells CASSLTWATGELFF. As DNA, the CDR3 is TGTGCCAGCAGCCTAACTTGGGCAACCGGGGAGCTGTTTTTT.